The 29 T cell receptor beta chains in this list originate from one sample, sequenced in a study of blood T cells in healthy people across ages. A sample-barcoded 5' primer and a J-beta primer mix were used in a second PCR of roughly 7 to 11 cycles. In TCRdb, the 5' RACE reads were re-called with MiXCR into one record per CDR3 protein. The table shows around 970,000 distinct CDR3 sequences, with just over 50% occurring only once. The sample consisted of blood. These receptors were obtained from an older woman in good health.

This clonotype has more than one count but fewer than ten. V usage is TRBV7-9 and J usage is TRBJ2-6; no reliable D call. Trimming pared 5 bases from V and 0 bases from J, leaving 8 bases between. The CDR3 is made up of 15 amino acids. Germline V gene sequence: CDR1 SEHNR, CDR2 FQNEAQ (reference sequence). The CDR3 here is CASSVRLSGANVLTF. For the CDR3, the DNA is TGTGCCAGCAGCGTCCGGCTCTCTGGGGCCAACGTCCTGACTTTC. The full variable domain, its missing parts supplied by reference TRBV7-9 and TRBJ2-6, is DTGVSQNPRHKITKRGQNVTFRCDPISEHNRLYWYRQTLGQGPEFLTYFQNEAQLEKSRLLSDRFSAERPKGSFSTLEIQRTEQGDSAMYLCASSVRLSGANVLTFGAGSRLTVL.

The CDR3 coding sequence is TGTGCCAGCAGGACCTCTCTGGCGGGGCTAAAACGAGAGACCCAGTACTTC. Translation: CASRTSLAGLKRETQYF. This chain uses TRBV12-3 or TRBV12-4 with TRBJ2-5, with D possibly matching TRBD2 (6 bases). This CDR3 has 17 residues. The V end lost 6 bases, the J end lost 4 bases, and 24 bases lay between the germline ends.

This clonotype was detected only a few times. The chain is built from TRBV6-4 and TRBJ2-5; D gene uncertain. CDR1 is MRHNA, CDR2 SNTAGT, per germline. Trimming removed 0 bases at V and 4 bases at J, with 9 bases between. This CDR3 region has 14 residues. The CDR3 loop reads CASSDSHGIETQYF. CDR3 DNA: TGTGCCAGCAGTGACTCACATGGGATAGAGACCCAGTACTTC.

This clonotype was picked up a small number of times. The chain joins TRBV20-1 to TRBJ2-7, with D possibly matching TRBD2 (6 bases). Germline lookup yields CDR1 DFQATT and CDR2 SNEGSKA (reference sequence). The V end was cut by 0 bases, the J end by 5 bases, with 14 bases between. The CDR3 consists of 14 residues. CDR3 nucleotide sequence: TGCAGTGCTAGAGATGGAGGGCGTTTGAACGAGCAGTACTTC. Translation gives CSARDGGRLNEQYF.

This clonotype was recorded a few times. The DNA for the CDR3 is TGTGCCAGCAGTGCATATCAGGGGGACTTGGGCAAAAACATTCAGTACTTC. Protein sequence: CASSAYQGDLGKNIQYF. The chain carries TRBV25-1 and TRBJ2-4; weak D call: TRBD1 (7 bases). This CDR3 has 17 residues. Trimming left V 4 bases short and J 3 bases short, with 19 bases between. Germline values: CDR1 MGHDK, CDR2 SYGVNS.

This clonotype was recorded only once. The V call is TRBV20-1, the J call TRBJ1-1; no clear D. The V end lost 2 bases, the J end lost 0 bases, and 4 bases lay between the germline ends. The CDR3 loop spans 12 amino acids. Germline V gene data show CDR1 as DFQATT and CDR2 as SNEGSKA (reference sequence). The DNA for the CDR3 is TGCAGTGCTAGATACTTGAACACTGAAGCTTTCTTT. Translation: CSARYLNTEAFF.

The chain joins TRBV20-1 to TRBJ2-3; D not resolved. The CDR3 contains 13 residues. The germline gives CDR1 DFQATT, CDR2 SNEGSKA (reference sequence). Trimming stripped 4 bases from V and 3 bases from J, with 11 bases between. The CDR3 loop is CSANHFSTDTQYF. The CDR3 nucleotides read TGCAGTGCTAACCATTTTAGTACAGATACGCAGTATTTT.

This clonotype was seen a handful of times. This rearrangement joins TRBV20-1 to TRBJ2-7; 7 bases are shared with TRBD2. Germline trimming cut 0 bases from V and 2 bases from J; bases unmatched to any gene: 4. This CDR3 comprises 14 residues. Germline V gives CDR1 DFQATT, CDR2 SNEGSKA (reference sequence). CDR3 nucleotides: TGCAGTGCTAGAGATTCTAGCGGAACCTACGAGCAGTACTTC. Protein sequence: CSARDSSGTYEQYF.

The chain is built from TRBV20-1 and TRBJ2-2, with 10 bases fitting TRBD1. This CDR3 region has 16 residues. The germline CDR1 and CDR2 sequences are DFQATT and SNEGSKA (reference sequence). Trimming cost V 1 base and J 7 bases; bases outside gene matches: 9. For the CDR3, the DNA is TGCAGTGCTAGAGGGGCCCGACAGGGGGCGAGCGGGGAGCTGTTTTTT. It codes for CSARGARQGASGELFF.

The genes are TRBV4-2 and TRBJ2-1; D is ambiguous. The CDR3 runs 13 residues. Trimming removed 8 bases from V and 7 bases from J, with 15 bases in between. CDR1 and CDR2 (germline): LGHNA, YNFKEQ. The CDR3 region has the DNA TGTGCCAGCGGCCCAGGTGGGTTGAATGAGCAGTTCTTC. It yields the protein CASGPGGLNEQFF.

As to this clonotype: The junction departs from the called germline gene at one end, perhaps through a read error. V and J are TRBV13 and TRBJ2-6; tentatively, D is TRBD1 (5 bases). Germline V CDR1 and CDR2: PRHDT, FYEKMQ (reference sequence). The CDR3 is made up of 16 amino acids. Here the CDR3 DNA reads TGTGCCAGCAGCTTAGGCCTGGGGTCTGGGGCCGACGTCCTGACTTTC. The encoded protein is CASSLGLGSGADVLTF.

This clonotype was recorded a few times. The V and J genes are TRBV29-1 and TRBJ2-1; the D call may be TRBD1 or TRBD2 (6 bases each). V lost 4 bases, J lost 0 bases, and 13 bases lay in between. This CDR3 has 15 residues. CDR1 and CDR2 from the germline V gene are SQVTM and ANQGSEA. CDR3 nucleotide sequence: TGCAGCGTTGTAGGGGGGTCGAGCTCCTACAATGAGCAGTTCTTC. Translated: CSVVGGSSSYNEQFF.

V gene TRBV27 combines with J gene TRBJ2-7; 7 bases map to TRBD2. Near its end, the DNA agrees better with TRBJ2-5, so the J call may be wrong. The CDR3 covers 15 residues. Germline CDR1 MNHEY, CDR2 SMNVEV (reference sequence). The chain's CDR3 is CASSARDYLQETQYF. CDR3 sequence (DNA): TGTGCCAGCAGTGCCCGGGACTACCTACAAGAGACCCAGTACTTC.

The gene calls are TRBV2 and TRBJ2-5, with D tentatively TRBD2 (5 bases). The CDR3 is made up of 14 amino acids. Germline CDR1 is SNHLY and CDR2 is FYNNEI. V dropped 6 bases and J dropped 9 bases, with 20 bases sitting between them. The CDR3 nucleotides read TGTGCCAGCAGCCACGAGGGTCGACATTATGCCCAGTACTTC. The encoded protein is CASSHEGRHYAQYF. Full variable domain (remainder filled in from reference TRBV2 and TRBJ2-5): EPEVTQTPSHQVTQMGQEVILRCVPISNHLYFYWYRQILGQKVEFLVSFYNNEISEKSEIFDDQFSVERPDGSNFTLKIRSTKLEDSAMYFCASSHEGRHYAQYFGPGTRLLVL.

This rearrangement joins TRBV28 to TRBJ2-6; the D gene could be TRBD1 or TRBD2 (5 bases each). V dropped 6 bases and J dropped 1 base, with 13 bases sitting between them. Germline values: CDR1 MDHEN, CDR2 SYDVKM. The CDR3 extends over 16 amino acids. The CDR3 nucleotides are TGTGCCAGCAGCCCAGGGACGGCTTCTGGGGCCAACGTCCTGACTTTC. Translating it yields CASSPGTASGANVLTF. Based on the CDR3 plus reference TRBV28 and TRBJ2-6, the full variable domain is DVKVTQSSRYLVKRTGEKVFLECVQDMDHENMFWYRQDPGLGLRLIYFSYDVKMKEKGDIPEGYSVSREKKERFSLILESASTNQTSMYLCASSPGTASGANVLTFGAGSRLTVL.

This clonotype was seen more than once but under ten times. This rearrangement joins TRBV29-1 to TRBJ2-5; possible D gene TRBD1, 6 bases. Germline values: CDR1 SQVTM, CDR2 ANQGSEA. Trimming took off 6 bases at V and 5 bases at J, with 13 bases between the two ends. CDR3 size: 12 residues. CDR3 coding DNA: TGCAGCGTGTTACAGGGTCGGGAGACCCAGTACTTC. Translating gives CSVLQGRETQYF.

The chain carries TRBV28 and TRBJ2-5; 7 bases are shared with TRBD2. The length of the CDR3 is 14 residues. Trimming at V came to 4 bases and at J to 11 bases, leaving 13 bases not matched to a gene. Looked up from germline, CDR1 is MDHEN and CDR2 is SYDVKM. DNA for the CDR3: TGTGCCAGCAGTTCGGGGCTAGCGGACTACAAGCAGTACTTC. Its translation: CASSSGLADYKQYF.

This chain joins TRBV15 and TRBJ2-7; maybe TRBD2 (6 bases). The V gene's germline CDR1 is LNHNV and CDR2 YYDKDF (reference sequence). The CDR3 has 16 residues. V was clipped by 1 base and J by 3 bases, with 16 bases between them. The CDR3 sequence is CATSRGLTGGSYEQYF. The CDR3, as DNA: TGTGCCACCAGCAGAGGACTTACCGGGGGTAGCTACGAGCAGTACTTC.

V usage is TRBV27 and J usage is TRBJ2-7; a weak D match, TRBD1 (5 bases). CDR3 length: 16 residues. Trimming took 2 bases from V and 2 from J, leaving 16 bases between them. The germline V gene encodes CDR1 MNHEY and CDR2 SMNVEV (reference sequence). The CDR3 loop reads CASSLLGQTMTYEQYF. CDR3 DNA sequence: TGTGCCAGCAGTTTACTTGGACAAACTATGACCTACGAGCAGTACTTC.

This clonotype was counted only a few times. The V call is TRBV20-1, the J call TRBJ2-1; 8 positions match TRBD2. The germline V gene has CDR1 DFQATT and CDR2 SNEGSKA (reference sequence). V was pared by 5 bases and J by 8 bases, with 17 bases of the junction left unmatched. This CDR3 is 16 amino acids long. CDR3 sequence reads: CSAEARSGGPSDEQFF. The CDR3 DNA reads TGCAGTGCTGAGGCCCGTTCGGGAGGGCCGTCTGATGAGCAGTTCTTC.

The gene calls are TRBV7-9 and TRBJ2-5; 7 bases match TRBD2. The J call may not be correct, given that the DNA end is closer to TRBJ2-7. Germline V lookup: CDR1 SEHNR, CDR2 FQNEAQ (reference sequence). CDR3 length: 16 residues. CDR3 sequence: CASSSPWVAGKAEQYF. The DNA for the CDR3 is TGTGCCAGCAGCTCGCCTTGGGTAGCGGGTAAGGCCGAGCAGTACTTC.

The chain has TRBV12-3 or TRBV12-4 and TRBJ1-4; D is possibly TRBD1 (6 bases). V was clipped by 3 bases and J by 8 bases, with 16 bases between them. The CDR3 covers 15 residues. CDR3 residues: CASSLFSGAGEKLFF. Written as DNA, the CDR3 is TGTGCCAGCAGTTTGTTTTCGGGGGCCGGGGAAAAACTGTTTTTT.

The chain recombines TRBV4-2 with TRBJ1-6; D is unclear. Trimming stripped 0 bases from V and 9 bases from J, with 9 bases between. CDR1 is LGHNA, CDR2 YNFKEQ, per germline. CDR3 length: 14 amino acids. DNA of the CDR3: TGTGCCAGCAGCCAAGAGCTCCGGGGTTCACCCCTCCACTTT. Translating gives CASSQELRGSPLHF.

This clonotype was seen a few times. This chain uses TRBV29-1 with TRBJ2-7; TRBD1 matches at 8 bases. Germline loops: CDR1 SQVTM, CDR2 ANQGSEA. CDR3 length: 12 amino acids. V lost 4 bases, J lost 3 bases, and 2 bases stayed unmatched. The DNA for the CDR3 is TGCAGCGTTGCTGGACAGGGCTACGAGCAGTACTTC. It is translated as CSVAGQGYEQYF.

This clonotype was picked up many times. The chain couples TRBV29-1 to TRBJ2-5, with TRBD2 as a possible D gene (5 bases). The CDR3 is 14 residues long. V was clipped by 7 bases and J by 3 bases, with 18 bases between them. The germline V gene encodes CDR1 SQVTM and CDR2 ANQGSEA. CDR3 sequence (DNA): TGCAGCGCCCGAAGGAGTGTCGGGGAAGAGACCCAGTACTTC. The encoded protein is CSARRSVGEETQYF. The variable domain in full, completed from reference TRBV29-1 and TRBJ2-5, reads SAVISQKPSRDICQRGTSLTIQCQVDSQVTMMFWYRQQPGQSLTLIATANQGSEATYESGFVIDKFPISRPNLTFSTLTVSNMSPEDSSIYLCSARRSVGEETQYFGPGTRLLVL.

A few counts support this clonotype. This sequence joins TRBV7-9 and TRBJ2-6; no clear D gene. Germline CDR1 and CDR2: SEHNR and FQNEAQ (reference sequence). Trimming stripped 7 bases from V and 1 base from J, with 8 bases between. The length of the CDR3 is 14 residues. The CDR3 bases are TGTGCCAGCACAAACGGGTCTGGGGCCAACGTCCTGACTTTC. It codes for CASTNGSGANVLTF. Using reference TRBV7-9 and TRBJ2-6 for the parts outside the CDR3, the full variable domain is DTGVSQNPRHKITKRGQNVTFRCDPISEHNRLYWYRQTLGQGPEFLTYFQNEAQLEKSRLLSDRFSAERPKGSFSTLEIQRTEQGDSAMYLCASTNGSGANVLTFGAGSRLTVL.

This clonotype has at least ten counts. The chain employs TRBV27 and TRBJ2-7; 7 bases align to TRBD1. Germline CDR1 MNHEY, CDR2 SMNVEV (reference sequence). The CDR3 runs 13 residues. With V trimmed by 4 bases and J by 5 bases, 5 bases remained unmatched. The CDR3 spells CASSYTGVDEQYF. CDR3 coding DNA: TGTGCCAGCAGTTACACAGGGGTGGACGAGCAGTACTTC.

This sequence joins TRBV27 and TRBJ2-7, with a tentative D call TRBD1 (6 bases). The J call may be incorrect, as the DNA end agrees better with TRBJ2-5. CDR3 size: 12 residues. Per germline, CDR1 MNHEY and CDR2 SMNVEV (reference sequence). The CDR3 protein is CARKTGEETQYF. For the CDR3, the DNA is TGTGCCCGGAAGACAGGAGAAGAGACCCAGTACTTC.

This clonotype was seen a handful of times. V gene TRBV3-1 combines with J gene TRBJ2-3; TRBD2 aligns across 12 bases. Germline V gene lookup returns CDR1 LGHDT and CDR2 YNNKEL (reference sequence). The CDR3 is made up of 15 amino acids. V was pared by 6 bases and J by 6 bases, with 7 bases of the junction left unmatched. CDR3 protein: CASSLGLAGWDTQYF. In DNA form, the CDR3 reads TGTGCCAGCAGTCTTGGACTAGCGGGGTGGGATACGCAGTATTTT.